These 12 T cell receptor beta chains share one sample of origin, sequenced in a study of early T cells in non-severe SARS-CoV-2 infection. TCRdb processed the 5' RACE reads anew with MiXCR; each CDR3 protein has one entry. The sample has fewer than 55,000 distinct CDR3 sequences; about 6% are singletons. This specimen consisted of whole blood, obtained at baseline. These receptors came from an adult who was a healthcare worker with PCR-confirmed SARS-CoV-2 infection or an uninfected control (not recorded which).

The sample holds many counts of this clonotype. The chain's CDR3 is CASTRGRYNEQFF. The CDR3 region has the DNA TGTGCCAGCACGCGGGGACGCTACAATGAGCAGTTCTTC. The rearrangement uses TRBV2 and TRBJ2-1; the D gene is possibly TRBD2 (6 bases). This CDR3 has 13 amino acids. Germline CDR1 SNHLY, CDR2 FYNNEI. The V end lost 7 bases, the J end lost 3 bases, and 10 bases lay between the germline ends.

This clonotype was picked up many times. The V call is TRBV7-2, the J call TRBJ2-5, with TRBD2 matching 7 bases. After removal of 3 bases from V and 5 bases from J, the junction contained 12 bases not matched to a gene. The CDR3 loop spans 16 amino acids. Germline V gives CDR1 SGHTA, CDR2 FQGNSA. Here the CDR3 reads CASSFRGTAGEETQYF. In DNA, the CDR3 is TGTGCCAGCAGCTTCCGGGGGACGGCGGGGGAGGAGACCCAGTACTTC.

This rearrangement joins TRBV29-1 to TRBJ2-3, with 9 bases aligning to TRBD2. Germline V gives CDR1 SQVTM, CDR2 ANQGSEA. The CDR3 runs 13 residues. The V and J ends lost 6 bases and 6 bases, in that order; junction bases with no gene match: 7. CDR3 bases: TGCAGCGTGATAGCGGGGGTAGTGGATACGCAGTATTTT. Its translation is CSVIAGVVDTQYF.

This clonotype was detected only a few times. The rearrangement joins TRBV25-1 to TRBJ2-5, with D uncertain. V was pared by 4 bases and J by 1 base, with 10 bases between. CDR3 length: 14 residues. Germline V gene sequence: CDR1 MGHDK, CDR2 SYGVNS. CDR3 amino acids: CASSGVGSQETQYF. The DNA of the CDR3 is TGTGCCAGCAGTGGTGTGGGCAGCCAAGAGACCCAGTACTTC. The complete variable domain, with remaining parts taken from reference TRBV25-1 and TRBJ2-5, reads EADIYQTPRYLVIGTGKKITLECSQTMGHDKMYWYQQDPGMELHLIHYSYGVNSTEKGDLSSESTVSRIRTEHFPLTLESARPSHTSQYLCASSGVGSQETQYFGPGTRLLVL.

This clonotype has a handful of counts. The V call is TRBV9, the J call TRBJ2-4, with D perhaps TRBD1 or TRBD2 (5 bases each). The germline CDR1 and CDR2 sequences are SGDLS and YYNGEE. The CDR3 extends over 13 amino acids. Trimming took 7 bases from V and 8 from J, leaving 16 bases between them. The CDR3: CASGRDALDIQYF. CDR3 coding DNA: TGTGCCAGCGGTCGGGACGCTTTGGACATTCAGTACTTC.

The V gene is TRBV6-5, the J gene TRBJ1-1; possible D gene TRBD1, 5 bases. The V gene lost 5 bases and the J gene lost 0 bases, with 13 bases spanning the gap. The CDR3 totals 15 residues. Germline CDR1 reads MNHEY; CDR2 reads SVGAGI. The CDR3 DNA sequence: TGTGCCAGCAGTCGATTGGGACGATTGAACACTGAAGCTTTCTTT. Its protein product is CASSRLGRLNTEAFF.

There are many counts of this clonotype. This CDR3 is CASISGSDGANVLTF. The CDR3 DNA is TGTGCCAGCATTTCAGGGAGTGATGGGGCCAACGTCCTGACTTTC. The gene calls are TRBV2 and TRBJ2-6, with D perhaps TRBD1 or TRBD2 (5 bases each). The V gene lost 7 bases and the J gene lost 3 bases, with 13 bases spanning the gap. The CDR3 is 15 amino acids. Germline values: CDR1 SNHLY, CDR2 FYNNEI.

This clonotype was recorded many times. V usage is TRBV6-2 or TRBV6-3 and J usage is TRBJ2-1, with TRBD2 matching 11 bases. Germline CDR1 is MNHEY and CDR2 is SVGEGT. This CDR3 is built from 17 residues. Unmatched junction bases numbered 8, after V lost 6 bases and J lost 1 base. The CDR3, as DNA: TGTGCCAGCAGCCTCCTAGCGGGGGGCCTTTCCTACAATGAGCAGTTCTTC. Translating gives CASSLLAGGLSYNEQFF.

This clonotype was seen repeatedly, ten times or more. This chain links TRBV2 with TRBJ1-2, with D possibly TRBD1 on 6 matching bases. Germline V CDR1 and CDR2: SNHLY, FYNNEI. Trimming left V 4 bases short and J 0 bases short, with 9 bases between. This CDR3 has 14 amino acids. The CDR3 DNA is TGTGCCAGCAGTGGACAGGACTCTAACTATGGCTACACCTTC. Encoded protein: CASSGQDSNYGYTF.

This clonotype appeared many times. The rearrangement uses TRBV4-2 and TRBJ1-6; 8 positions agree with TRBD1. The V gene end was trimmed by 0 bases and the J gene end by 10 bases; junction bases not matched to a gene: 5. Germline lookup yields CDR1 LGHNA and CDR2 YNFKEQ. The CDR3 consists of 15 residues. CDR3 sequence reads: CASSQEIGQGSPLHF. CDR3 DNA: TGTGCCAGCAGCCAAGAGATCGGACAGGGCTCACCCCTCCACTTT.

This clonotype came up a few times. This chain's CDR3 is CASSASGPLSGNIQYF. The CDR3 DNA reads as TGTGCCAGCAGCGCATCCGGGCCCCTCTCAGGAAACATTCAGTACTTC. The gene calls are TRBV9 and TRBJ2-4, with D hard to call. Trimming removed 3 bases from V and 6 bases from J, with 19 bases in between. Germline CDR1 is SGDLS and CDR2 is YYNGEE. CDR3 length: 16 amino acids.

This sequence joins TRBV6-2 or TRBV6-3 and TRBJ1-5, with 7 bases matching TRBD1. The CDR3 extends over 15 amino acids. The J segment lost 0 bases and the V segment lost 6 bases, leaving 5 bases of the junction unmatched. CDR1 and CDR2 from the germline V gene are MNHEY and SVGEGT. The CDR3 is CASRPTGDSNQPQHF. The CDR3 nucleotides are TGTGCCAGCAGACCAACAGGGGATAGCAATCAGCCCCAGCATTTT.